This entry is about one T cell receptor beta chain. Its antigen remains unknown. PCR amplification relied on 60 Vbeta primers (plus 13 Jbeta primers). Generated by immunoSEQ multiplex PCR, the TCRdb table keeps only in-frame clones and is missing some. The sample has about 82,000 clones; approximately 80% are singletons. The entry originates in a study of cytomegalovirus exposure and HLA in healthy donors. V lost 2 bases and J 3 bases, leaving 13 bases between the germline ends. This CDR3 is built from 15 residues. Germline V CDR1 and CDR2: SEHNR, FQNEAQ (reference sequence). Overall study findings and caveats: A few V segments could not be told apart, such as TRBV6-2 and TRBV6-3, and were left out.

Source material: PBMCs. V usage is TRBV7-9 and J usage is TRBJ1-2; a possible D gene is TRBD1 (5 bases). This clonotype was sampled from a human donor in good health. CDR3 residues: CASSLYRGEDYGYTF. The DNA for the CDR3 is TGTGCCAGCAGCTTATATCGGGGGGAGGACTATGGCTACACCTTC. Full variable domain (rest looked up from reference TRBV7-9 and TRBJ1-2): DTGVSQNPRHKITKRGQNVTFRCDPISEHNRLYWYRQTLGQGPEFLTYFQNEAQLEKSRLLSDRFSAERPKGSFSTLEIQRTEQGDSAMYLCASSLYRGEDYGYTFGSGTRLTVV.